What follows are 19 T cell receptor beta chains derived from one specimen sequenced in a study of blood T cell repertoires in COVID-19. Libraries were prepared by immunoSEQ multiplex PCR; TCRdb keeps only in-frame clonotypes and omits some of them. The sample has around 94,000 clones; just under 85% are singletons. The sequencing input was peripheral blood. Receptor source: a middle-aged man with acute or convalescent COVID-19.

This clone is labeled medium-sized (0.01 to 0.1%). The J gene is TRBJ1-2, the V gene TRBV3-1 (or the pseudogene TRBV3-2); TRBD1 aligns across 7 bases. Trimming at V came to 4 bases and at J to 5 bases, leaving 4 bases not matched to a gene. This CDR3 is 13 amino acids long. Germline-derived CDR1 and CDR2 are LGHDT and YNNKEL (reference sequence). The CDR3 is CASSPGQTYGYTF. CDR3 sequence (DNA): TGTGCCAGCAGCCCGGGACAGACTTATGGCTACACCTTC.

The chain has TRBV4-2 and TRBJ2-7; possible D gene TRBD2, 5 bases. The germline CDR1 and CDR2 sequences are LGHNA and YNFKEQ. The length of the CDR3 is 14 residues. Trimming stripped 0 bases from V and 3 bases from J, with 9 bases between. The CDR3 coding sequence is TGTGCCAGCAGCCAAGATACCGGGGACTACGAGCAGTACTTC. Protein: CASSQDTGDYEQYF.

The chain employs TRBV11-2 and TRBJ2-1; 12 nucleotides align to TRBD1. The trim removed 8 bases at V and 7 bases at J, leaving 6 bases unmatched. CDR1 is SGHAT, CDR2 FQNNGV, per germline. CDR3 length: 14 residues. The CDR3 DNA reads as TGTGCCAGCCAGAGGGACAGGGGGCTGAATGAGCAGTTCTTC. Amino acids: CASQRDRGLNEQFF. Looking up the rest from reference TRBV11-2 and TRBJ2-1 gives the full variable domain: EAGVAQSPRYKIIEKRQSVAFWCNPISGHATLYWYQQILGQGPKLLIQFQNNGVVDDSQLPKDRFSAERLKGVDSTLKIQPAKLEDSAVYLCASQRDRGLNEQFFGPGTRLTVL.

The genes are TRBV28 and TRBJ1-2; 7 bases map to TRBD1. V trimming: 7 bases; J trimming: 12 bases; junction bases outside the gene matches: 17. The CDR3 is made up of 14 amino acids. Germline lookup yields CDR1 MDHEN and CDR2 SYDVKM. The CDR3 loop is CASKGQSPPSTHTF. The CDR3 bases are TGTGCCAGCAAGGGACAGAGCCCACCTTCAACGCACACCTTC.

This sequence joins TRBV11-2 and TRBJ2-3; possible D gene TRBD1, 6 bases. The CDR3 loop spans 13 amino acids. V lost 3 bases, J lost 9 bases, and 13 bases lay in between. CDR1 is SGHAT and CDR2 is FQNNGV in the germline V gene. The CDR3 nucleotides read TGTGCCAGCAGCTTGTCCAGACAGGAGACGCAGTATTTT. It encodes CASSLSRQETQYF.

This chain links TRBV7-9 with TRBJ2-2; 11 bases are a match to TRBD2. CDR3 length: 15 residues. With 6 bases clipped from V and 6 bases from J, the junction kept 6 bases outside the gene matches. Looked up from germline, CDR1 is SEHNR and CDR2 is FQNEAQ (reference sequence). The CDR3 sequence: CASRRLAGLAGELFF. CDR3 nucleotide sequence: TGTGCCAGCAGACGACTAGCGGGGCTAGCCGGGGAGCTGTTTTTT.

This clone was observed a single time. The chain carries TRBV10-3 and TRBJ2-2; TRBD1 is a possible D gene (6 bases). Germline V lookup: CDR1 ENHRY, CDR2 SYGVKD. Trimming removed 5 bases at V and 3 bases at J, with 13 bases between. The CDR3 is 15 amino acids. This CDR3 is CAISKDRTYTGELFF. The CDR3, as DNA: TGTGCCATCAGTAAAGACAGGACCTACACCGGGGAGCTGTTTTTT.

The chain employs TRBV5-1 and TRBJ2-1; 14 bases match TRBD2. V trimming: 4 bases; J trimming: 4 bases; junction bases outside the gene matches: 7. The CDR3 contains 17 residues. The germline CDR1 and CDR2 sequences are SGHRS and YFSETQ. The CDR3 loop reads CASSAGLAGGFYNEQFF. The DNA of the CDR3 is TGCGCCAGCAGCGCCGGACTAGCGGGGGGTTTTTACAATGAGCAGTTCTTC. The whole variable domain, remainder taken from reference TRBV5-1 and TRBJ2-1, is KAGVTQTPRYLIKTRGQQVTLSCSPISGHRSVSWYQQTPGQGLQFLFEYFSETQRNKGNFPGRFSGRQFSNSRSEMNVSTLELGDSALYLCASSAGLAGGFYNEQFFGPGTRLTVL.

This clone was detected only a few times. This chain links TRBV19 with TRBJ2-7, with 12 bases fitting TRBD2. This CDR3 region has 13 residues. V trimming: 4 bases; J trimming: 6 bases; junction bases outside the gene matches: 1. The germline V gene encodes CDR1 LNHDA and CDR2 SQIVND (reference sequence). The CDR3 nucleotides are TGTGCCAGTAGTACTAGCGGGAGGGGCGAGCAGTACTTC. Translation gives CASSTSGRGEQYF. The full variable domain, its missing parts supplied by reference TRBV19 and TRBJ2-7, is DGGITQSPKYLFRKEGQNVTLSCEQNLNHDAMYWYRQDPGQGLRLIYYSQIVNDFQKGDIAEGYSVSREKKESFPLTVTSAQKNPTAFYLCASSTSGRGEQYFGPGTRLTVT.

Here the CDR3 reads CASRGSSGTPTDTQYF. The CDR3 coding sequence is TGTGCCAGCAGAGGGAGTAGCGGGACCCCCACAGATACGCAGTATTTT. This chain uses TRBV28 with TRBJ2-3; 8 bases fit TRBD2. Germline V gene lookup returns CDR1 MDHEN and CDR2 SYDVKM. Trimming took 6 bases from V and 2 from J; bases not matched to a gene: 10. The CDR3 has 16 amino acids.

J is TRBJ1-2 and V is TRBV28; 8 bases align to TRBD1. In germline, CDR1 is MDHEN, CDR2 SYDVKM. V lost 5 bases to trimming and J lost 8 bases; unmatched junction nucleotides: 16. There are 16 residues in the CDR3. CDR3 sequence (DNA): TGTGCCAGCAGTGTCCCCGGGACAGGCCAGATGGGGGGCTACACCTTC. Protein: CASSVPGTGQMGGYTF.

This chain joins TRBV30 and TRBJ2-1; no clear D. V lost 4 bases and J lost 2, with 9 bases in between. The CDR3 runs 13 residues. Germline V gene data show CDR1 as GTSNPN and CDR2 as SVGIG (reference sequence). CDR3 sequence: CAWNLGTYNEQFF. The DNA of the CDR3 is TGTGCCTGGAACTTGGGCACCTACAATGAGCAGTTCTTC.

The rearrangement links TRBV11-2 to TRBJ1-1, with 7 bases fitting TRBD1. This CDR3 region has 13 residues. J lost 4 bases, V lost 5 bases, and 4 bases had no gene match. CDR1 and CDR2 (germline): SGHAT, FQNNGV. The CDR3 loop reads CASSATGVTEAFF. For the CDR3, the DNA is TGTGCCAGCAGCGCAACAGGGGTCACTGAAGCTTTCTTT. Together with reference TRBV11-2 and TRBJ1-1, the CDR3 gives the full variable domain: EAGVAQSPRYKIIEKRQSVAFWCNPISGHATLYWYQQILGQGPKLLIQFQNNGVVDDSQLPKDRFSAERLKGVDSTLKIQPAKLEDSAVYLCASSATGVTEAFFGQGTRLTVV.

This sequence joins TRBV6-5 and TRBJ2-1, with 10 nucleotides matching TRBD2. This CDR3 contains 12 residues. Germline lookup yields CDR1 MNHEY and CDR2 SVGAGI. The V and J ends lost 3 bases and 15 bases, in that order; junction bases with no gene match: 5. The CDR3 nucleotides read TGTGCCAGCAGTTATCTAGCGGGAGACTTGTTCTTC. This gives the protein CASSYLAGDLFF.

V and J are TRBV29-1 and TRBJ1-1; tentative D call: TRBD1 (5 bases). V gave up 4 bases and J gave up 5 bases, with 14 bases separating them. Germline V gives CDR1 SQVTM, CDR2 ANQGSEA. This CDR3 contains 13 residues. The CDR3 loop reads CSVGRRGETEAFF. The CDR3 DNA reads as TGCAGCGTTGGACGACGGGGGGAAACTGAAGCTTTCTTT. The full variable domain, rest sourced from reference TRBV29-1 and TRBJ1-1, is SAVISQKPSRDICQRGTSLTIQCQVDSQVTMMFWYRQQPGQSLTLIATANQGSEATYESGFVIDKFPISRPNLTFSTLTVSNMSPEDSSIYLCSVGRRGETEAFFGQGTRLTVV.

This rearrangement joins TRBV27 to TRBJ1-2; 10 bases fit TRBD1. Unmatched junction bases numbered 10, after V lost 4 bases and J lost 2 bases. Germline CDR1 is MNHEY and CDR2 is SMNVEV (reference sequence). This CDR3 spans 17 amino acids. This chain's CDR3 is CASSSADRGELNYGYTF. CDR3 in DNA: TGTGCCAGCAGTTCTGCGGACAGGGGGGAGCTGAACTATGGCTACACCTTC.

J is TRBJ1-1 and V is TRBV19; 10 nucleotides match TRBD1. The germline V gene encodes CDR1 LNHDA and CDR2 SQIVND (reference sequence). CDR3 size: 14 residues. After removal of 7 bases from V and 1 base from J, the junction contained 3 bases not matched to a gene. DNA for the CDR3: TGTGCCAGTACCAGACAGGGGGCGAACACTGAAGCTTTCTTT. Its protein is CASTRQGANTEAFF.

This clone was seen only once. The J gene is TRBJ2-6, the V gene TRBV27; 8 nucleotides agree with TRBD1. Germline V lookup: CDR1 MNHEY, CDR2 SMNVEV (reference sequence). This CDR3 has 14 amino acids. CDR3 sequence (DNA): TGTGCTGGGGGCAGGGGGCTTGGGGCCAACGTCCTGACTTTC. Translated: CAGGRGLGANVLTF.

The chain recombines TRBV6-2 or TRBV6-3 with TRBJ1-2; 7 nucleotides line up with TRBD1. After removal of 5 bases from V and 5 bases from J, the junction contained 8 bases not matched to a gene. From germline, CDR1 is MNHEY and CDR2 SVGEGT. The length of the CDR3 is 14 residues. CDR3 sequence: CASSRPGQLYGYTF. In DNA form, the CDR3 reads TGTGCCAGCAGTCGTCCGGGACAGCTATATGGCTACACCTTC.